This TCR beta chain came from a study of regulatory T cells in long-lasting Graves disease. As for time point: newly diagnosed GD, antithyroid drugs for less than 3 months. PBMCs were the source of the RNA used for TCR sequencing. Patients hailed from an endocrinology department in Xi'an, China. Arm-PCR of CDR3 regions with iRepertoire HTBI primers generated TCR beta libraries. One entry per CDR3 protein, called by TCRdb with MiXCR from the multiplex PCR reads. The sample has under 800,000 distinct CDR3 sequences; 15% to 20% are singletons. Concerning this clonotype itself: Its cognate antigen is unknown.

Findings of the study overall: Peripheral blood, not thyroid tissue, was the sole material studied.

Germline loops: CDR1 MDHEN, CDR2 SYDVKM. This CDR3 has 15 residues. V shed 6 bases and J shed 2 bases, with 14 bases lying between them. The data also belong to a second study, concerning T cells in Graves' hyperthyroidism and ophthalmopathy.

The source is a woman in her thirties with Graves disease. The gene calls are TRBV28 and TRBJ1-5; TRBD1 is a possible D gene (6 bases). The starting material was peripheral blood mononuclear cells (PBMCs), obtained at new diagnosis, from a patient treated with antithyroid drugs. DNA for the CDR3: TGTGCCAGCAGCTCAGGGGCAGGGGGCAATCAGCCCCAGCATTTT. Protein product: CASSSGAGGNQPQHF.